The 28 T cell receptor beta chains given below trace back to one sample, sequenced in a study of regulatory T cells in long-lasting Graves disease. The time point: persistent/refractory GD, antithyroid drugs over 5 years with positive TRAb. There was RNA extracted from PBMCs, and the TCR library was made from it. Libraries of TCR beta came from iRepertoire HTBI primers plus Arm-PCR of CDR3 regions. MiXCR, run by TCRdb on the multiplex PCR reads, gives a single entry per CDR3 protein. The data show 700,000 or so distinct CDR3 sequences, around 32% seen once. Sequencing was performed on peripheral blood mononuclear cells (PBMCs), taken when the disease was refractory, from a patient treated with antithyroid drugs. These receptors all stem from a female donor with Graves disease.

This clonotype was found a few times. The chain carries TRBV20-1 and TRBJ1-1; D gene uncertain. Germline V CDR1 and CDR2: DFQATT, SNEGSKA (reference sequence). The CDR3 runs to 15 residues. Trimming took 4 bases from V and 1 from J, leaving 16 bases between them. The CDR3 nucleotides read TGCAGTGCTAAGCCCCCCGTCTCCCCGAACACTGAAGCTTTCTTT. It encodes CSAKPPVSPNTEAFF.

This clonotype was counted only a few times. The chain employs TRBV6-5 and TRBJ1-4; unclear D gene. Germline V lookup: CDR1 MNHEY, CDR2 SVGAGI. Deletions cut 0 bases from V and 5 bases from J, with 7 bases between. CDR3 length: 14 residues. For the CDR3, the DNA is TGTGCCAGCAGTTACTCGTTCAGCAATGAAAAACTGTTTTTT. Protein product: CASSYSFSNEKLFF.

V is TRBV29-1 and J is TRBJ1-1; no firm D call. Germline values: CDR1 SQVTM, CDR2 ANQGSEA. V gave up 6 bases and J gave up 14 bases, with 16 bases separating them. The CDR3 contains 10 residues. The CDR3 DNA sequence: TGCAGCGTCAGAATGGAGAGGATATTCTTT. It yields the protein CSVRMERIFF. Filled out from reference TRBV29-1 and TRBJ1-1, the complete variable domain reads SAVISQKPSRDICQRGTSLTIQCQVDSQVTMMFWYRQQPGQSLTLIATANQGSEATYESGFVIDKFPISRPNLTFSTLTVSNMSPEDSSIYLCSVRMERIFFGQGTRLTVV.

The rearrangement uses TRBV6-1 and TRBJ2-5, with 7 bases aligning to TRBD2. The V and J ends lost 5 bases and 4 bases, in that order; junction bases with no gene match: 13. The CDR3 is 16 amino acids. Germline values: CDR1 MNHNS, CDR2 SASEGT. The CDR3 DNA is TGTGCCAGCAGTACCTATGCCGGGAGGAGGCCAGAGACCCAGTACTTC. It codes for CASSTYAGRRPETQYF.

This clonotype was seen only a few times. The chain recombines TRBV6-1 with TRBJ1-4; a weak D match, TRBD1 (5 bases). CDR1 is MNHNS, CDR2 SASEGT, per germline. The CDR3 contains 16 residues. Trimming removed 3 bases at V and 0 bases at J, with 11 bases between. For the CDR3, the DNA is TGTGCCAGCAGTGAGCGGGGCAGGGCAACTAATGAAAAACTGTTTTTT. Translating gives CASSERGRATNEKLFF.

The chain has TRBV7-9 and TRBJ1-2, with 9 bases aligning to TRBD1. Germline CDR1 SEHNR, CDR2 FQNEAQ (reference sequence). This CDR3 has 16 amino acids. Germline trimming cut 5 bases from V and 0 bases from J; bases unmatched to any gene: 7. The CDR3 sequence is CASSRRTGEANYGYTF. CDR3 nucleotides: TGTGCCAGCAGCCGACGGACAGGGGAAGCTAACTATGGCTACACCTTC.

Many counts were recorded for this clonotype. The CDR3 DNA follows: TGTGCCAGCAGTATGGACAGCTACTATGGCTACACCTTC. Amino acids: CASSMDSYYGYTF. The chain recombines TRBV28 with TRBJ1-2, with D maybe TRBD1 (6 bases). The germline V gene has CDR1 MDHEN and CDR2 SYDVKM. Trimming removed 5 bases at V and 3 bases at J, with 10 bases between. There are 13 residues in the CDR3.

The chain couples TRBV15 to TRBJ1-4; D remains unclear. CDR1 is LNHNV, CDR2 YYDKDF, per germline (reference sequence). V was cut by 8 bases and J by 14 bases, with 15 bases left in between. CDR3 length: 11 amino acids. CDR3 loop: CATGRSFRLFF. DNA for the CDR3: TGTGCCACCGGCCGCAGTTTTCGGCTGTTTTTT.

This chain uses TRBV29-1 with TRBJ1-1, with 7 bases fitting TRBD1. The germline V gene encodes CDR1 SQVTM and CDR2 ANQGSEA. J was trimmed by 2 bases and V by 6 bases; bases with no gene match: 15. The CDR3 has 16 residues. The CDR3 is CSVDDRAREKNTEAFF. In nucleotides, the CDR3 is TGCAGCGTAGATGACAGGGCCCGCGAGAAAAACACTGAAGCTTTCTTT.

This clonotype was seen ten or more times. This rearrangement joins TRBV28 to TRBJ1-1, with TRBD1 matching 8 bases. V trimming: 3 bases; J trimming: 7 bases; junction bases outside the gene matches: 4. The CDR3 consists of 13 residues. Looked up from germline, CDR1 is MDHEN and CDR2 is SYDVKM. The CDR3 sequence: CASSLATGGEAFF. The CDR3 coding sequence is TGTGCCAGCAGTTTGGCAACAGGGGGTGAAGCTTTCTTT.

This clonotype was found a few times. V usage is TRBV19 and J usage is TRBJ1-4; a possible D gene is TRBD1 (5 bases). Trimming stripped 4 bases from V and 0 bases from J, with 9 bases between. The CDR3 is 15 amino acids. Germline CDR1 and CDR2: LNHDA and SQIVND (reference sequence). DNA of the CDR3: TGTGCCAGTAGTAGGGGACCGACAACTAATGAAAAACTGTTTTTT. It translates to CASSRGPTTNEKLFF.

This clonotype was seen ten or more times. The CDR3 loop is CASARAGANTGELFF. CDR3 DNA sequence: TGTGCTAGTGCCAGAGCGGGAGCGAACACCGGGGAGCTGTTTTTT. The chain couples TRBV12-5 to TRBJ2-2, with 8 bases fitting TRBD2. J gave up 0 bases and V 7 bases, and 4 bases lay outside the gene matches. CDR1 and CDR2 from the germline V gene are LGHNT and FRNRAP. The CDR3 is 15 residues long.

This chain connects TRBV5-1 to TRBJ1-1, with a tentative D call TRBD1 (6 bases). The CDR3 totals 14 residues. The ends were cut back, 2 bases at V and 5 bases at J, with 13 bases in the middle. Germline CDR1 and CDR2: SGHRS and YFSETQ. The CDR3 spells CASSFPNQGTEAFF. CDR3 bases: TGCGCCAGCAGCTTTCCAAACCAGGGGACTGAAGCTTTCTTT.

This clonotype was seen repeatedly, ten times or more. The rearrangement links TRBV15 to TRBJ1-2; D not resolved. This CDR3 has 12 amino acids. CDR1 is LNHNV, CDR2 YYDKDF, per germline (reference sequence). V shed 1 base and J shed 5 bases, with 5 bases lying between them. The CDR3, as DNA: TGTGCCACCAGCAGAGTGGGTTATGGCTACACCTTC. This translates into CATSRVGYGYTF.

This rearrangement joins TRBV7-9 to TRBJ2-5; 14 bases line up with TRBD2. The end of the DNA aligns better with TRBJ2-1, so the J call may be wrong. The CDR3 consists of 16 residues. Per germline, CDR1 SEHNR and CDR2 FQNEAQ (reference sequence). CDR3 protein: CASSLTSGRAADEQFF. The CDR3 DNA is TGTGCCAGCAGCCTGACTAGCGGGAGGGCCGCGGATGAGCAGTTCTTC.

This rearrangement joins TRBV7-2 to TRBJ1-4; D remains ambiguous. Trimming removed 5 bases at V and 7 bases at J, with 17 bases between. CDR1 and CDR2 (germline): SGHTA, FQGNSA. The CDR3 is made up of 15 amino acids. In nucleotides, the CDR3 is TGTGCCAGCAGCCCCAGAGCCCCGCCAAGTGAAAAACTGTTTTTT. Encoded protein: CASSPRAPPSEKLFF.

V usage is TRBV2 and J usage is TRBJ1-1; no reliable D call. Per the germline V gene, CDR1 is SNHLY and CDR2 is FYNNEI. The CDR3 contains 14 residues. V was trimmed by 4 bases and J by 1 base, leaving 10 bases between them. In nucleotides, the CDR3 is TGTGCCAGCAGTGGTAATCTAAAGAACACTGAAGCTTTCTTT. This gives the protein CASSGNLKNTEAFF.

This chain joins TRBV7-2 and TRBJ2-7, with TRBD2 matching 8 bases. The ends lost 6 bases at V and 7 bases at J; junction bases unmatched: 17. Germline V gene data show CDR1 as SGHTA and CDR2 as FQGNSA. The CDR3 has 16 amino acids. The CDR3 region has the DNA TGTGCCAGCAGGACCGATAGCGGGACCTTCGGGGGAGAGCAGTACTTC. The encoded protein is CASRTDSGTFGGEQYF.

This clonotype has only a few counts. The chain joins TRBV30 to TRBJ1-1; D unresolved. Deletions cut 4 bases from V and 1 base from J, with 10 bases between. The CDR3 contains 13 residues. CDR1 and CDR2 (germline): GTSNPN, SVGIG (reference sequence). This CDR3 reads CAWKSPENTEAFF. The DNA of the CDR3 is TGTGCCTGGAAGAGTCCTGAGAACACTGAAGCTTTCTTT.

The CDR3 here is CSAGKLQGSSLLNTEAFF. In DNA, the CDR3 is TGCAGTGCTGGAAAACTACAGGGGTCGTCTCTTTTGAACACTGAAGCTTTCTTT. V is TRBV20-1 and J is TRBJ1-1; 7 bases map to TRBD1. V gave up 5 bases and J gave up 0 bases; unmatched junction bases: 18. This CDR3 has 18 amino acids. From germline, CDR1 is DFQATT and CDR2 SNEGSKA (reference sequence).

This clonotype was picked up many times. This sequence joins TRBV7-9 and TRBJ2-5; 11 nucleotides agree with TRBD2. CDR1 SEHNR and CDR2 FQNEAQ come from the germline V gene (reference sequence). The CDR3 covers 15 residues. V dropped 5 bases and J dropped 5; count of bases not matched to a gene: 7. CDR3 DNA: TGTGCCAGCAGCCCTAGCGGGAGGCCCCGGGAGACCCAGTACTTC. Translating gives CASSPSGRPRETQYF. Using reference TRBV7-9 and TRBJ2-5 for the parts outside the CDR3, the full variable domain is DTGVSQNPRHKITKRGQNVTFRCDPISEHNRLYWYRQTLGQGPEFLTYFQNEAQLEKSRLLSDRFSAERPKGSFSTLEIQRTEQGDSAMYLCASSPSGRPRETQYFGPGTRLLVL.

The genes are TRBV19 and TRBJ1-1, with no clear D. The CDR3 has 16 amino acids. CDR1 is LNHDA and CDR2 is SQIVND in the germline V gene (reference sequence). V was shortened by 3 bases and J by 2 bases, with 16 bases between the two germline ends. CDR3 sequence (DNA): TGTGCCAGTAGTATTTCCCTCACAGCGACTAACACTGAAGCTTTCTTT. Amino acid sequence: CASSISLTATNTEAFF. The full variable domain, rest sourced from reference TRBV19 and TRBJ1-1, is DGGITQSPKYLFRKEGQNVTLSCEQNLNHDAMYWYRQDPGQGLRLIYYSQIVNDFQKGDIAEGYSVSREKKESFPLTVTSAQKNPTAFYLCASSISLTATNTEAFFGQGTRLTVV.

This clonotype was found a few times. This chain connects TRBV7-8 to TRBJ1-5, with D unresolved. The CDR3 length is 16 residues. Trimming removed 5 bases at V and 5 bases at J, with 19 bases between. The germline gives CDR1 SGHVS, CDR2 FQNEAQ. CDR3 bases: TGTGCCAGCAGCCGCTCCGTCAATTCGAGAGATCAGCCCCAGCATTTT. The encoded protein is CASSRSVNSRDQPQHF.

This clonotype was counted at least ten times. The rearrangement links TRBV12-5 to TRBJ1-1; 8 positions match TRBD1. The V gene's germline CDR1 is LGHNT and CDR2 FRNRAP. CDR3 length: 15 residues. V trimming: 3 bases; J trimming: 5 bases; junction bases outside the gene matches: 8. CDR3 coding DNA: TGTGCTAGTGGTTTTAGGTCAGGGGGCAGGACTGAAGCTTTCTTT. Its translation: CASGFRSGGRTEAFF.

This clonotype has a count of ten or more. This sequence joins TRBV12-5 and TRBJ2-2; D may match TRBD1 or TRBD2 (5 bases each). The CDR3 is made up of 15 amino acids. Per germline, CDR1 LGHNT and CDR2 FRNRAP. Trimming shortened V by 5 bases and J by 4 bases, and 14 bases separated the two germline ends. This CDR3 reads CASGPPEGSTGELFF. The CDR3 DNA follows: TGTGCTAGTGGTCCCCCTGAGGGGAGCACCGGGGAGCTGTTTTTT.

The J gene is TRBJ1-1, the V gene TRBV5-1; D unresolved. CDR3 length: 14 amino acids. Trimming shortened V by 0 bases and J by 3 bases, and 9 bases separated the two germline ends. CDR1 is SGHRS and CDR2 is YFSETQ in the germline V gene. The CDR3 loop reads CASSLEPRDTEAFF. Written as DNA, the CDR3 is TGCGCCAGCAGCTTGGAACCGAGGGACACTGAAGCTTTCTTT. The full variable domain, in which reference TRBV5-1 and TRBJ1-1 provide the parts outside the CDR3, is KAGVTQTPRYLIKTRGQQVTLSCSPISGHRSVSWYQQTPGQGLQFLFEYFSETQRNKGNFPGRFSGRQFSNSRSEMNVSTLELGDSALYLCASSLEPRDTEAFFGQGTRLTVV.

The chain joins TRBV11-2 to TRBJ2-7; maybe TRBD1 (6 bases). V lost 5 bases to trimming and J lost 3 bases, with 17 bases between them. Germline CDR1 reads SGHAT; CDR2 reads FQNNGV. The CDR3 consists of 15 residues. Here the CDR3 DNA reads TGTGCCAGCAGCCTGGGACAAGGGAATTTCTACGAGCAGTACTTC. This sequence encodes CASSLGQGNFYEQYF.

This clonotype was counted a few times. This chain links TRBV30 with TRBJ1-1, with a tentative D call TRBD1 (5 bases). Germline values: CDR1 GTSNPN, CDR2 SVGIG (reference sequence). V dropped 6 bases and J dropped 1 base, with 15 bases sitting between them. CDR3 length: 14 amino acids. This CDR3 reads CACIAGRKNTEAFF. DNA of the CDR3: TGTGCCTGCATAGCGGGACGGAAGAACACTGAAGCTTTCTTT.